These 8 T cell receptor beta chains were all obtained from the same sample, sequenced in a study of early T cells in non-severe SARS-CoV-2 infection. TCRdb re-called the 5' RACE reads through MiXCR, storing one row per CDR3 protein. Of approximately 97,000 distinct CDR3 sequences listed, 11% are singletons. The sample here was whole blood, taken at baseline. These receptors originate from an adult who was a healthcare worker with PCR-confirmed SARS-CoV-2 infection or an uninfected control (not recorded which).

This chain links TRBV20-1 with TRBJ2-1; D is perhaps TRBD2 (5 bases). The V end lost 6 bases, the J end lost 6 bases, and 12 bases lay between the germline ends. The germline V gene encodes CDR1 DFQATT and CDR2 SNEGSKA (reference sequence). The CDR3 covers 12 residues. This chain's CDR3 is CSAFSAGNEQFF. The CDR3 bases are TGCAGTGCCTTCAGTGCGGGCAATGAGCAGTTCTTC.

CDR3: CASSQDSTKQETQYF. The CDR3 DNA is TGTGCCAGCAGCCAAGATAGCACGAAGCAAGAGACCCAGTACTTC. The chain employs TRBV3-1 and TRBJ2-5; no firm D call. From germline, CDR1 is LGHDT and CDR2 YNNKEL (reference sequence). The CDR3 is 15 amino acids. The V and J ends lost 0 bases and 2 bases respectively, with 10 bases between them.

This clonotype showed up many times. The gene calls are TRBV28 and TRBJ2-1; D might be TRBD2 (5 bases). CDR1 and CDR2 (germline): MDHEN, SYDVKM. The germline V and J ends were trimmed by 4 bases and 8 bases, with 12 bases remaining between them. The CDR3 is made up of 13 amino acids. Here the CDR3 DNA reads TGTGCCAGCAGTTCCCGGGAAAGGGATGAGCAGTTCTTC. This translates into CASSSRERDEQFF.

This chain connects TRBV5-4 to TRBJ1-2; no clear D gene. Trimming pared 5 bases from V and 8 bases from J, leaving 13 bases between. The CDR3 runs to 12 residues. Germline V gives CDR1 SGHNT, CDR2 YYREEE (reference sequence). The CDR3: CASSSRVGGYTF. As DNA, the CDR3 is TGTGCCAGCAGTTCGAGGGTTGGAGGCTACACCTTC.

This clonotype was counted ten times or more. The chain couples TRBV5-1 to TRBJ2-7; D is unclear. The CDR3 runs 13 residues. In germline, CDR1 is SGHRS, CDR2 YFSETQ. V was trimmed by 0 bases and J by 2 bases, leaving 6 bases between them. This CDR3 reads CASSLGLTYEQYF. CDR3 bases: TGCGCCAGCAGCTTGGGGCTAACCTACGAGCAGTACTTC.

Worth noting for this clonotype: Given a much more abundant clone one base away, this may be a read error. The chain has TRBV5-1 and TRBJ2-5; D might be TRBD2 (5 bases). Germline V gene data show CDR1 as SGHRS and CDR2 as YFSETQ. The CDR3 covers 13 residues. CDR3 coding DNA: TGCGCCGGCAGCTCCCCCGGGGAAGAGACCCAGTACTTC. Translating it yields CAGSSPGEETQYF.

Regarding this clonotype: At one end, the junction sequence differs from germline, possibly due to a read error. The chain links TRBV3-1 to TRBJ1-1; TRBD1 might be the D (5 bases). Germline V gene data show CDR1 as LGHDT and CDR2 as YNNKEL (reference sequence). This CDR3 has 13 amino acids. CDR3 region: CASSPSSGGNILF. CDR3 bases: TGTGCCAGCAGCCCCTCCTCTGGGGGGAACATACTCTTT.

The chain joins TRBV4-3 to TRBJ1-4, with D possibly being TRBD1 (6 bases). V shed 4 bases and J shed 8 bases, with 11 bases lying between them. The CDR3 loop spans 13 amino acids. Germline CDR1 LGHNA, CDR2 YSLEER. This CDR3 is CASSPGVREKLFF. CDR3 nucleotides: TGCGCCAGCAGCCCAGGGGTACGGGAAAAACTGTTTTTT.